This passage covers 18 T cell receptor beta chains from one sample sequenced in a study of tumor-infiltrating lymphocytes in primary liver carcinoma. It was from roughly 20-30 mg of unsorted bulk tissue that RNA and DNA were co-extracted. Reverse transcription of roughly 470 ng total RNA with a constant-region primer produced TCR beta cDNA. TCR beta libraries came from three nested multiplex PCR rounds using slightly modified ARM-PCR. The opening two PCR rounds, 10 cycles each, paired TRBV1-TRBV30 forward primers with a C-beta reverse primer. TCRdb re-derived calls from the multiplex PCR reads in MiXCR, one entry per CDR3 protein. The data show about 120,000 distinct CDR3 sequences, 50% to 70% seen once. The specimen sequenced was liver tumor tissue from sampling region 1. Subset meaning: tumor region T1, superior pole. These receptors were taken from a woman aged 60-75 years with primary liver carcinoma and hepatitis B virus infection.

This rearrangement joins TRBV28 to TRBJ2-1, with 13 bases that match TRBD2. The CDR3 runs to 16 residues. With V trimmed by 8 bases and J by 3 bases, 7 bases remained unmatched. Germline CDR1 reads MDHEN; CDR2 reads SYDVKM. CDR3 DNA: TGTGCCAGCTGGGGACTAGCGGGGATGGACTACAATGAGCAGTTCTTC. The encoded protein is CASWGLAGMDYNEQFF.

A remark on this clonotype: The junction and the germline gene differ at one end; a read error may be behind it. V usage is TRBV7-9 and J usage is TRBJ2-7; TRBD1 matches at 8 bases. The V gene's germline CDR1 is SEHNR and CDR2 FQNEAQ (reference sequence). The CDR3 covers 14 residues. The CDR3, as DNA: TGTGCCAGCGGCTTAGCGCTGGACAGGGACGAGCAGTACTTC. This sequence encodes CASGLALDRDEQYF.

The chain carries TRBV5-1 and TRBJ2-7; D remains ambiguous. Germline lookup yields CDR1 SGHRS and CDR2 YFSETQ. V lost 4 bases, J lost 2 bases, and 16 bases lay in between. CDR3 length equals 15 residues. The DNA for the CDR3 is TGCGCCAGCAGCCCAGAGCTCTTCCAGACCTACGAGCAGTACTTC. Translating gives CASSPELFQTYEQYF.

V usage is TRBV20-1 and J usage is TRBJ2-5; unclear D gene. The CDR3 covers 14 residues. Germline V gene lookup returns CDR1 DFQATT and CDR2 SNEGSKA (reference sequence). The V end was cut by 3 bases, the J end by 1 base, with 12 bases between. Here the CDR3 DNA reads TGCAGTGCTAGGGACCGGAAATCCCAAGAGACCCAGTACTTC. Protein: CSARDRKSQETQYF.

This clonotype was detected once. One end of the junction varies from germline; a read error may be responsible. This chain connects TRBV4-1 to TRBJ1-2; 8 bases agree with TRBD1. The length of the CDR3 is 11 residues. Germline values: CDR1 MGHRA, CDR2 YSYEKL. The CDR3 DNA follows: TGCACCAGCAGCCGGGACAGGAGTTACACCTTC. This gives the protein CTSSRDRSYTF.

This clonotype was counted a few times. A much larger clone differs from this one at a single base, so this may be a read error. This chain joins TRBV24-1 and TRBJ2-1; D is possibly TRBD2 (5 bases). Germline V gives CDR1 KGHDR, CDR2 SFDVKD. The CDR3 covers 15 residues. V lost 0 bases and J lost 4, with 9 bases in between. The CDR3 loop is CATSDLIGKYNEQFF. The CDR3 coding sequence is TGTGCCACCAGTGATTTGATCGGGAAGTACAATGAGCAGTTCTTC.

Comment on this clonotype: Being one base from a much bigger clone, this may be a read error. V and J are TRBV7-2 and TRBJ2-7; D unclear. CDR1 SGHTA and CDR2 FQGNSA come from the germline V gene. The CDR3 sequence is 13 residues long. The CDR3 is CSSSFFGSPEQYF. The CDR3 nucleotides are TGTTCCAGCAGCTTTTTTGGCAGCCCGGAGCAGTACTTC. Complete variable domain (other parts from reference TRBV7-2 and TRBJ2-7): GAGVSQSPSNKVTEKGKDVELRCDPISGHTALYWYRQSLGQGLEFLIYFQGNSAPDKSGLPSDRFSAERTGGSVSTLTIQRTQQEDSAVYLCSSSFFGSPEQYFGPGTRLTVT.

This clonotype was seen more than once but under ten times. This rearrangement joins TRBV18 to TRBJ2-7; TRBD1 or TRBD2 may be the D gene (5 bases each). The V end lost 0 bases, the J end lost 2 bases, and 20 bases lay between the germline ends. The CDR3 contains 18 residues. CDR1 is KGHSH, CDR2 LQKENI, per germline. For the CDR3, the DNA is TGTGCCAGCTCACCACCGTTAGCCGGGGACGCAACAACCTACGAGCAGTACTTC. Translation: CASSPPLAGDATTYEQYF.

The V gene is TRBV28, the J gene TRBJ2-7; 13 bases are a match to TRBD2. The junction had 1 base not matched to a gene; V was cut back by 5 bases and J by 3 bases. Germline values: CDR1 MDHEN, CDR2 SYDVKM. CDR3 size: 14 residues. The CDR3 is CASSRTSGSYEQYV. Written as DNA, the CDR3 is TGTGCCAGCAGTCGGACTAGCGGGAGCTACGAGCAGTACGTC.

Details on this clonotype: This may be a read error: a much more frequent sequence differs by one nucleotide. The CDR3 does not end in the conserved phenylalanine or tryptophan, so this is likely a read error. This chain joins TRBV29-1 and TRBJ1-6; D ambiguous. The ends were cut back, 6 bases at V and 6 bases at J, with 12 bases in the middle. This CDR3 contains 13 residues. CDR1 SQVTM and CDR2 ANQGSEA come from the germline V gene. The CDR3 DNA reads TGCAGCGTGGCCGGGGATACTAATTCACCCCTCCACCTT. Protein: CSVAGDTNSPLHL.

The chain recombines TRBV30 with TRBJ1-6, with a weak D call TRBD1 (5 bases). Germline V gene lookup returns CDR1 GTSNPN and CDR2 SVGIG (reference sequence). The CDR3 totals 13 residues. V lost 3 bases to trimming and J lost 8 bases, with 11 bases between them. The CDR3 DNA follows: TGTGCCTGGAGCGGGGACGGTGATTCACCCCTCCACTTT. This translates into CAWSGDGDSPLHF.

The chain recombines TRBV12-3 or TRBV12-4 with TRBJ2-1, with D unclear. The CDR3 runs 11 residues. V was trimmed by 10 bases and J by 10 bases, leaving 14 bases between them. This CDR3 reads CANIPAEEQFF. The CDR3 nucleotides read TGTGCCAACATCCCGGCGGAGGAGCAGTTCTTC.

On this clonotype: The junction and the germline gene differ at one end; a read error may be behind it. This chain joins TRBV11-2 and TRBJ2-3, with a tentative D call TRBD1 (5 bases). Germline lookup yields CDR1 SGHAT and CDR2 FQNNGV. This CDR3 is 11 amino acids long. The CDR3: CASSQTDKQYF. CDR3 sequence (DNA): TGTGCCAGCAGTCAGACAGATAAGCAGTATTTT.

As concerns this clonotype: This sequence may be a read error, since a much larger clone differs from it by one base. This chain uses TRBV12-3 or TRBV12-4 with TRBJ2-4; D may correspond to TRBD1 or TRBD2 (5 bases each). Trimming pared 6 bases from V and 6 bases from J, leaving 12 bases between. The CDR3 loop spans 13 amino acids. CDR3 nucleotide sequence: TGTGCCAGCAGCCCAGGGAGTGTAAACATTCAGTACTTC. It specifies CASSPGSVNIQYF.

A note on this clonotype: A much larger clone lies one base from this, so it may be a read error. The chain carries TRBV10-3 and TRBJ1-1; no firm D call. Germline V gene lookup returns CDR1 ENHRY and CDR2 SYGVKD. This CDR3 is built from 14 residues. In DNA form, the CDR3 reads TGTACCATCAGTCCCCAGGTGGGGAACACTGAAGCTTTCTTT. This gives the protein CTISPQVGNTEAFF.

The J gene is TRBJ2-1, the V gene TRBV12-3 or TRBV12-4; D is possibly TRBD1 (5 bases). Trimming cost V 11 bases and J 10 bases, with 18 bases left between them. This CDR3 has 12 residues. CDR3 residues: CAGVGDKGEQFF. The DNA of the CDR3 is TGTGCCGGCGTGGGCGATAAGGGGGAGCAGTTCTTC.

This clonotype occurred many times. J is TRBJ2-3 and V is TRBV6-1, with 9 nucleotides matching TRBD1. From germline, CDR1 is MNHNS and CDR2 SASEGT. With V trimmed by 8 bases and J by 3 bases, 9 bases remained unmatched. The CDR3 totals 15 residues. This chain's CDR3 is CASLLTGGATDTQYF. Here the CDR3 DNA reads TGTGCCAGCCTACTCACAGGGGGCGCAACAGATACGCAGTATTTT.

This clonotype was seen at least ten times. This chain uses TRBV6-1 with TRBJ2-1, with D tentatively TRBD1 (6 bases). V lost 6 bases and J lost 8, with 17 bases in between. Germline V gene data show CDR1 as MNHNS and CDR2 as SASEGT. The CDR3 consists of 14 residues. The CDR3, as DNA: TGTGCCAGCAGCGGCATTACAGGGTCGGATGAGCAGTTCTTC. This sequence encodes CASSGITGSDEQFF.